This T cell receptor beta chain derives from a study of shared clonotypes between healthy human individuals. Profiled with immunoSEQ multiplex PCR; TCRdb holds only in-frame clones, not every one. The profile shows around 690,000 clones, around 90% of them singletons. V gave up 2 bases and J gave up 0 bases, with 5 bases separating them. Germline-derived CDR1 and CDR2 are MNHNS and SASEGT. The CDR3 is 13 amino acids. V is TRBV6-1 and J is TRBJ2-7; maybe TRBD2 (5 bases). The sample taken for sequencing was memory CD8+ T cells from PBMCs. Subset given: CD45RO+ cells pooled with CCR7-negative TemRA cells. The receptor was isolated from a man in his late teens or twenties in good health. Some clones in this sample may be carry-over from other donors' samples. The CDR3 reads CASSETSSYEQYF. CDR3 DNA: TGTGCCAGCAGTGAAACTAGCTCCTACGAGCAGTACTTC.